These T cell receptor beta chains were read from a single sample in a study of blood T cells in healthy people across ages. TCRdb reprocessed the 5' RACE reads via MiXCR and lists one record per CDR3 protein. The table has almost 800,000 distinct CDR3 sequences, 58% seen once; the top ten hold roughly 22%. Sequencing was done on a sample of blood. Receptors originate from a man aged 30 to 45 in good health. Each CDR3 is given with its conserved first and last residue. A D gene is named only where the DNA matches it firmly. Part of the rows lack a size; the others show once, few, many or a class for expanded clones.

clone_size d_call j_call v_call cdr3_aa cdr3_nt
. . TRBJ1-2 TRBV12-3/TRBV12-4 CASTPLGEYGYTF TGTGCCAGCACTCCCCTCGGGGAATATGGCTACACCTTC
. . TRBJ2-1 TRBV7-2 CASSLVTHADPPQFF TGTGCCAGCAGCTTAGTTACACACGCCGACCCCCCGCAGTTCTTC
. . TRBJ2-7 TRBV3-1 CASSQPGWGAYEQYF TGTGCCAGCAGCCAACCGGGATGGGGGGCCTACGAGCAGTACTTC
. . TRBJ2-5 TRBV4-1 CASSQVTPNSQETQYF TGCGCCAGCAGCCAAGTCACCCCGAACAGCCAAGAGACCCAGTACTTC
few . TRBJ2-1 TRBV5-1 CASSPTFDEQFF TGCGCCAGCAGCCCTACGTTCGATGAGCAGTTCTTC
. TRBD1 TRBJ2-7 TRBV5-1 CAGSLGQGAEQYF TGCGCCGGCAGCTTGGGACAGGGTGCCGAGCAGTACTTC
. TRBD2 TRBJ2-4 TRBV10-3 CAISVGLAVLGERYF TGTGCCATCAGTGTCGGACTAGCGGTATTAGGCGAGCGGTACTTC
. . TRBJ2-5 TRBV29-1 CSGSQAQETQYF TGCAGCGGATCACAGGCCCAAGAGACCCAGTACTTC
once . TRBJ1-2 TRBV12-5 CASGFGVYDYGYTF TGTGCTAGTGGTTTCGGGGTTTACGACTATGGCTACACCTTC
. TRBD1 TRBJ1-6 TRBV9 CASTKGQGPSGNELLHF TGTGCCAGCACCAAGGGACAGGGGCCTTCGGGGAACGAGCTCCTCCACTTT
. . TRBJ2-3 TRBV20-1 CAGGRIPTDTQYF TGCGCCGGGGGGCGTATACCCACAGATACGCAGTATTTT
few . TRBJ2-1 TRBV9 CASSVDSHGFGHNEQFF TGTGCCAGCAGCGTAGACTCCCACGGGTTTGGGCACAATGAGCAGTTCTTC
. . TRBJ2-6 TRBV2 CASSVLGANVLTF TGTGCCAGCAGTGTTCTTGGGGCCAACGTCCTGACTTTC
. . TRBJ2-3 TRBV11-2 CASSHNREYTDTQYF TGTGCCAGCAGCCACAACAGGGAGTACACAGATACGCAGTATTTT
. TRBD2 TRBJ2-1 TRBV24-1 CATSDPLAVSYNEQFF TGTGCCACCAGTGATCCACTAGCGGTATCCTACAATGAGCAGTTCTTC
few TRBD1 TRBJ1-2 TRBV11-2 CASSGSYRGDYGYTF TGTGCCAGCAGCGGTTCCTACAGGGGCGACTATGGCTACACCTTC
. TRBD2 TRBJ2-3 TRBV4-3 CASSQEGLAGGGGTDTRYF TGCGCCAGCAGCCAAGAGGGGCTAGCGGGAGGGGGGGGCACAGATACGCGGTATTTT
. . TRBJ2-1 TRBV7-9 CASSIRTGWGGQQFF TGTGCCAGCAGCATCCGGACAGGGTGGGGGGGCCAGCAGTTCTTC
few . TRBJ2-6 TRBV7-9 CASSFSRPGANVLTF TGTGCCAGCAGCTTCTCTCGACCTGGGGCCAACGTCCTGACTTTC
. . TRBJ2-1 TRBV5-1 CASSFEGGTYNEQLF TGCGCCAGCAGCTTCGAGGGGGGCACTTACAATGAGCAGTTGTTC
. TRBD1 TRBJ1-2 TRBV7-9 CASSRDREAGYTF TGTGCCAGCAGCCGCGACAGGGAGGCTGGCTACACCTTC
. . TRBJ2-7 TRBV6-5 CASSRRETYEQYF TGTGCCAGCAGTCGACGCGAGACCTACGAGCAGTACTTC
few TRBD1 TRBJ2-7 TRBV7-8 CASSLTQGAPYEQYF TGTGCCAGCAGCTTGACACAGGGGGCGCCCTACGAGCAGTACTTC
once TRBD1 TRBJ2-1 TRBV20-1 CSAPEWGQGNNEQFF TGCAGTGCACCCGAGTGGGGACAGGGCAACAATGAGCAGTTCTTC